The 26 T cell receptor beta chains presented below share a single source sample, sequenced in a study of cytomegalovirus exposure and HLA in healthy donors. Primers included in the PCR were 60 Vbeta and 13 Jbeta primers. Assay used: immunoSEQ multiplex PCR; TCRdb lists only in-frame clones, some missing. The table lists 85,000 to 95,000 clones, 76% of them singletons. Sequencing was carried out using PBMCs. These receptor sequences come from a man under 40 in good health and CMV-seropositive.

The J gene is TRBJ2-6, the V gene TRBV19; D may be TRBD1 (5 bases). V was shortened by 5 bases and J by 1 base, with 12 bases between the two germline ends. Germline V gene data show CDR1 as LNHDA and CDR2 as SQIVND (reference sequence). This CDR3 is 16 amino acids long. CDR3 sequence (DNA): TGTGCCAGTAGTCTCACACAGGCTTCTGGGGCCAACGTCCTGACTTTC. Its translation is CASSLTQASGANVLTF.

V is TRBV30 and J is TRBJ1-1; D is ambiguous. Germline V gene lookup returns CDR1 GTSNPN and CDR2 SVGIG (reference sequence). Between the trimmed V and J ends, which lost 5 bases and 0 bases, there was a span of 10 bases. This CDR3 contains 13 residues. This chain's CDR3 is CAWSSQVNTEAFF. The DNA for the CDR3 is TGTGCCTGGTCAAGCCAGGTGAACACTGAAGCTTTCTTT.

The genes are TRBV6-5 and TRBJ2-3; 7 bases map to TRBD2. The CDR3 extends over 15 amino acids. Germline CDR1 MNHEY, CDR2 SVGAGI. V lost 6 bases to trimming and J lost 1 base; unmatched junction nucleotides: 7. The CDR3, as DNA: TGTGCCAGCAGCCCTAGCGGAACGGGCACAGATACGCAGTATTTT. Its translation is CASSPSGTGTDTQYF.

This clone appeared a few times. J is TRBJ1-5 and V is TRBV10-3, with 8 bases aligning to TRBD1. Trimming removed 6 bases from V and 2 bases from J; junction bases left unmatched: 9. The CDR3 length is 16 residues. Per the germline V gene, CDR1 is ENHRY and CDR2 is SYGVKD. CDR3 nucleotides: TGTGCCATCAGCCCTTCGACAGGGGATGGCAATCAGCCCCAGCATTTT. Translated, it gives CAISPSTGDGNQPQHF.

The chain combines TRBV2 with TRBJ2-3; 8 nucleotides match TRBD1. The CDR3 consists of 16 residues. The V gene's germline CDR1 is SNHLY and CDR2 FYNNEI. V was pared by 5 bases and J by 0 bases, with 7 bases of the junction left unmatched. CDR3 in DNA: TGTGCCAGCAGTTCCCAGGGGGCGTATAGCACAGATACGCAGTATTTT. Its protein product is CASSSQGAYSTDTQYF.

The chain has TRBV9 and TRBJ1-3; D is uncertain. Trimming stripped 1 base from V and 0 bases from J, with 8 bases between. Germline V gene data show CDR1 as SGDLS and CDR2 as YYNGEE. The CDR3 loop spans 15 amino acids. In nucleotides, the CDR3 is TGTGCCAGCAGCGTAAGTACTGGCTCTGGAAACACCATATATTTT. As protein: CASSVSTGSGNTIYF.

The rearrangement links TRBV23-1 to TRBJ2-7, with D perhaps TRBD1 (6 bases). TRBV23-1 is an ORF; its function is uncertain. Trimming left V 4 bases short and J 0 bases short, with 16 bases between. The CDR3 extends over 16 amino acids. The CDR3, as DNA: TGCGCCAGCAGTCCTGGGGACATTCTGAGCTCCTACGAGCAGTACGTC. It translates to CASSPGDILSSYEQYV.

The chain carries TRBV5-1 and TRBJ2-1, with 7 bases aligning to TRBD2. V gave up 2 bases and J gave up 3 bases; unmatched junction bases: 2. This CDR3 is 14 amino acids long. Germline V gene sequence: CDR1 SGHRS, CDR2 YFSETQ. This CDR3 reads CASSLAGNYNEQFF. CDR3 nucleotides: TGCGCCAGCAGCTTAGCGGGGAACTACAATGAGCAGTTCTTC.

This clone was recorded only once. The chain combines TRBV29-1 with TRBJ1-2; D is unclear. Germline V gene data show CDR1 as SQVTM and CDR2 as ANQGSEA. CDR3 length: 14 amino acids. The V end lost 4 bases, the J end lost 5 bases, and 17 bases lay between the germline ends. The CDR3 bases are TGCAGCGTTGTCCCAGGCCCAGCAGATTATGGCTACACCTTC. As protein: CSVVPGPADYGYTF.

This rearrangement joins TRBV28 to TRBJ1-1; TRBD1 matches 8 bases. Trimming cost V 10 bases and J 1 base; bases outside gene matches: 17. CDR1 is MDHEN, CDR2 SYDVKM, per germline. The CDR3 has 17 residues. CDR3 sequence: CATRLGGIGQGNTEAFF. The CDR3, as DNA: TGTGCCACCCGACTAGGGGGGATCGGACAGGGGAACACTGAAGCTTTCTTT.

To note about this clone: The sample has other DNA sequences that encode this CDR3 too. This rearrangement joins TRBV9 to TRBJ2-1; TRBD1 is a possible D gene (6 bases). V was shortened by 0 bases and J by 5 bases, with 15 bases between the two germline ends. The CDR3 is made up of 16 amino acids. The V gene's germline CDR1 is SGDLS and CDR2 YYNGEE. The chain's CDR3 is CASSVDPRGRDNEQFF. The CDR3 coding sequence is TGTGCCAGCAGCGTAGACCCCAGGGGCCGAGACAATGAGCAGTTCTTC.

This clone was observed many times. The chain couples TRBV4-2 to TRBJ1-5; 7 bases are shared with TRBD1. The CDR3 totals 13 residues. V lost 4 bases, J lost 6 bases, and 3 bases stayed unmatched. The germline CDR1 and CDR2 sequences are LGHNA and YNFKEQ. The CDR3 DNA reads as TGTGCCAGCAGCCTTAGACAGGGTCAGCCCCAGCATTTT. This encodes CASSLRQGQPQHF.

This sequence joins TRBV4-1 and TRBJ2-5; D gene ambiguous. V was trimmed by 2 bases and J by 5 bases, leaving 9 bases between them. The V gene's germline CDR1 is MGHRA and CDR2 YSYEKL. This CDR3 is built from 13 residues. CDR3 region: CASSQPLAETQYF. CDR3 nucleotides: TGCGCCAGCAGCCAACCGCTCGCGGAGACCCAGTACTTC.

V usage is TRBV29-1 and J usage is TRBJ1-1; D is undetermined. The length of the CDR3 is 11 residues. Germline assignment: CDR1 SQVTM and CDR2 ANQGSEA. In DNA, the CDR3 is TGCACCACTTCGCGGAGTACTGAAGCTTTCTTT. It specifies CTTSRSTEAFF.

The CDR3 DNA follows: TGTGCCACCAGCAAACTAGCGGGAGGCCACCAAGAGACCCAGTACTTC. Protein product: CATSKLAGGHQETQYF. The chain has TRBV15 and TRBJ2-5, with 12 nucleotides matching TRBD2. V was pared by 4 bases and J by 0 bases, with 3 bases of the junction left unmatched. The germline gives CDR1 LNHNV, CDR2 YYDKDF (reference sequence). The CDR3 spans 16 residues.

CDR3 loop: CASKLTANYGYTF. The CDR3 nucleotides read TGTGCCAGTAAACTGACAGCTAACTATGGCTACACCTTC. This chain uses TRBV19 with TRBJ1-2, with TRBD1 as a possible D gene (5 bases). CDR1 and CDR2 from the germline V gene are LNHDA and SQIVND (reference sequence). CDR3 length: 13 amino acids. Between the trimmed V and J ends, which lost 7 bases and 0 bases, there was a span of 9 bases.

In its sample, this clone was seen a few times. The chain couples TRBV19 to TRBJ1-4, with D hard to call. V lost 7 bases and J 5 bases, leaving 8 bases between the germline ends. The CDR3 is 12 residues long. Germline V gene data show CDR1 as LNHDA and CDR2 as SQIVND (reference sequence). The CDR3 region has the DNA TGTGCCAGTAAAACAGAGAATGAAAAACTGTTTTTT. It codes for CASKTENEKLFF.

The J gene is TRBJ2-1, the V gene TRBV7-9, with 12 bases lining up with TRBD2. V lost 6 bases, J lost 6 bases, and 18 bases stayed unmatched. Germline V gives CDR1 SEHNR, CDR2 FQNEAQ (reference sequence). The CDR3 totals 19 residues. The chain's CDR3 is CASSQGAPLLAGGGNEQFF. The CDR3 region has the DNA TGTGCCAGCAGTCAAGGGGCTCCGTTACTAGCGGGGGGAGGCAATGAGCAGTTCTTC.

The chain has TRBV6-5 and TRBJ2-7, with 9 bases that match TRBD2. The V gene's germline CDR1 is MNHEY and CDR2 SVGAGI. The V gene end was trimmed by 4 bases and the J gene end by 1 base; junction bases not matched to a gene: 5. The CDR3 loop spans 15 amino acids. Written as DNA, the CDR3 is TGTGCCAGCAGTTTGGGACTAGCTAGGTCCTACGAGCAGTACTTC. As protein: CASSLGLARSYEQYF.

The sample holds one count of this clone. V gene TRBV19 combines with J gene TRBJ2-5; 11 positions agree with TRBD1. V shed 4 bases and J 2 bases; nucleotides not matched to a gene: 3. Germline assignment: CDR1 LNHDA and CDR2 SQIVND (reference sequence). The CDR3 contains 15 residues. The DNA for the CDR3 is TGTGCCAGTAGTACCGGGACAGGGGGGCAAGAGACCCAGTACTTC. It codes for CASSTGTGGQETQYF. Together with reference TRBV19 and TRBJ2-5, the CDR3 gives the full variable domain: DGGITQSPKYLFRKEGQNVTLSCEQNLNHDAMYWYRQDPGQGLRLIYYSQIVNDFQKGDIAEGYSVSREKKESFPLTVTSAQKNPTAFYLCASSTGTGGQETQYFGPGTRLLVL.

The rearrangement joins TRBV4-1 to TRBJ2-1; 7 bases agree with TRBD2. J was trimmed by 2 bases and V by 4 bases; bases with no gene match: 5. This CDR3 spans 15 amino acids. Germline CDR1 reads MGHRA; CDR2 reads YSYEKL. CDR3 nucleotide sequence: TGCGCCAGCAGCCTATCGGGGGGACCCTACAATGAGCAGTTCTTC. Translated, it gives CASSLSGGPYNEQFF.

The chain employs TRBV7-9 and TRBJ1-1; D not resolved. V lost 5 bases and J lost 1, with 14 bases in between. CDR3 length equals 15 residues. Germline V lookup: CDR1 SEHNR, CDR2 FQNEAQ (reference sequence). DNA for the CDR3: TGTGCCAGCAGCACTTACGAAGGAGGGAACACTGAAGCTTTCTTT. This translates into CASSTYEGGNTEAFF.

A word on this clone: Other DNA sequences in this specimen translate into the identical CDR3. This chain connects TRBV6-1 to TRBJ1-1, with 7 bases fitting TRBD1. Looked up from germline, CDR1 is MNHNS and CDR2 is SASEGT. The CDR3 has 13 residues. J was trimmed by 1 base and V by 5 bases; bases with no gene match: 1. The CDR3 reads CASSRQGNTEAFF. The CDR3 nucleotides read TGTGCCAGCAGTCGACAGGGGAACACTGAAGCTTTCTTT.

This sequence joins TRBV4-3 and TRBJ1-2; possibly TRBD1 for D (6 bases). Germline-derived CDR1 and CDR2 are LGHNA and YSLEER. The CDR3 contains 16 residues. The V end was cut by 3 bases, the J end by 2 bases, with 16 bases between. The CDR3 nucleotides read TGCGCCAGCAGCCATGGAGGACAGAGGGCAAACTATGGCTACACCTTC. Protein sequence: CASSHGGQRANYGYTF.

V is TRBV6-1 and J is TRBJ2-2; TRBD2 aligns across 7 bases. This CDR3 is built from 11 residues. The germline CDR1 and CDR2 sequences are MNHNS and SASEGT. Trimming cost V 11 bases and J 6 bases; bases outside gene matches: 3. For the CDR3, the DNA is TGTGCCGGGGGGGTGCCCGGGGAGCTGTTTTTT. As protein: CAGGVPGELFF.

This clone was found a few times. V is TRBV5-6 and J is TRBJ1-4, with a weak D call TRBD1 (5 bases). The V end lost 1 base, the J end lost 7 bases, and 11 bases lay between the germline ends. The CDR3 totals 14 residues. Germline V gives CDR1 SGHDT, CDR2 YYEEEE. The CDR3 bases are TGTGCCAGCAGCTTGCCAGGGAGGACTGAAAAACTGTTTTTT. Its protein is CASSLPGRTEKLFF. Together with reference TRBV5-6 and TRBJ1-4, the CDR3 gives the full variable domain: DAGVTQSPTHLIKTRGQQVTLRCSPKSGHDTVSWYQQALGQGPQFIFQYYEEEERQRGNFPDRFSGHQFPNYSSELNVNALLLGDSALYLCASSLPGRTEKLFFGSGTQLSVL.